This T cell receptor beta chain was recorded in a study of T cell responses to AZD1222 COVID-19 vaccine. Measured with immunoSEQ multiplex PCR; TCRdb has only the in-frame clones, and not every one. Here the sample spans approximately 96,000 clones, 86% being singletons. The germline CDR1 and CDR2 sequences are LNHDA and SQIVND (reference sequence). There are 15 residues in the CDR3. Trimming took 5 bases from V and 0 from J, leaving 11 bases between them. About this clone itself: Its matching antigen is unknown.

Study-wide points: Unmutated variant regions reportedly attract nearly half of all spike-specific TCRs. Of the AZD1222 recipients, only 5 or 6 were seropositive at baseline.

The chain joins TRBV19 to TRBJ1-3; D possibly corresponds to TRBD1 (6 bases). This specimen consisted of peripheral blood, obtained 28 days after the second AZD1222 dose. The clonotype originates from an adult who received the AZD1222 COVID-19 vaccine. The CDR3 DNA follows: TGTGCCAGTAGTCTGGGGGCCAGCTCTGGAAACACCATATATTTT. Amino acids: CASSLGASSGNTIYF.